The clone carrying this T cell receptor beta chain appeared many times. Its matching antigen is unknown. TCRdb re-called the PCR reads through MiXCR, storing one row per CDR3 protein. The sample lists 60,000 to 70,000 distinct CDR3 sequences, 15% to 20% occurring once. These data come from a study of molecular identifiers for immune sequencing clone quantification. General study points: Reportedly, one cell's Jurkat TCR RNA was detected within 1,100,000 naive CD8 cells.

Sequencing libraries of naive CD8 cells derived from approximately 20,000 to 1,000,000 sorted cells with 10%, 30% or 50% RNA. This CDR3 has 17 amino acids. Germline V CDR1 and CDR2: LNHNV, YYDKDF (reference sequence). The ends lost 5 bases at V and 4 bases at J; junction bases unmatched: 12. The receptor comes from a human donor in good health. Some libraries in this study had Jurkat cell RNA spiked in. Source material: naive CD8+ T cells from blood, with Jurkat cell RNA spiked in. Subset given: FACS-sorted CD8+CD4-CCR7+CD45RA+ naive T cells. This rearrangement joins TRBV15 to TRBJ2-2; 8 nucleotides agree with TRBD1. For the CDR3, the DNA is TGTGCCACCAGCTCCAACGTCTGGCAGGGGGCCACCGGGGAGCTGTTTTTT. It yields the protein CATSSNVWQGATGELFF.